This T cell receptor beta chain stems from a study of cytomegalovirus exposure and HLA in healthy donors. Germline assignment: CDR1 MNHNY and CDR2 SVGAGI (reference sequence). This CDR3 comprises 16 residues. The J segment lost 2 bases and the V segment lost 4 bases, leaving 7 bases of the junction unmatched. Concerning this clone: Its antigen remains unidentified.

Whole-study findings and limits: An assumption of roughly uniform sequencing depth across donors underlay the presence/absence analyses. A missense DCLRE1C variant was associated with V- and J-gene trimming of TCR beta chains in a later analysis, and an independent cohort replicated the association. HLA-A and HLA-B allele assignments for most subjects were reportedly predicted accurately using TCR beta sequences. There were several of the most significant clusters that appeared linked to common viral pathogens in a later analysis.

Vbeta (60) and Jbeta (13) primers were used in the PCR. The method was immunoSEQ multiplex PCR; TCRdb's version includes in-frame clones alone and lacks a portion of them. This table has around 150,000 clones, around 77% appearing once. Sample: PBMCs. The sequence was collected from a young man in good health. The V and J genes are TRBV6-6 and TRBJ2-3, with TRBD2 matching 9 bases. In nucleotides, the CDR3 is TGTGCCAGCAGTTCCATAGCGGGAGCCCCCACAGATACGCAGTATTTT. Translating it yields CASSSIAGAPTDTQYF.